This T cell receptor beta chain was captured by sequencing in a study of cytomegalovirus exposure and HLA in healthy donors. Study-level points and caveats: Clonal expansion was found to be greater in HLA-associated TCR beta chains than in equally common others in a later analysis.

The CDR3 covers 14 residues. The V end lost 1 base, the J end lost 5 bases, and 12 bases lay between the germline ends. Germline V gene sequence: CDR1 MNHEY, CDR2 SMNVEV (reference sequence). This PCR relied on a set of 60 Vbeta primers and 13 Jbeta primers. Generated by immunoSEQ multiplex PCR, the TCRdb table keeps only in-frame clones and is missing some. The sample lists some 90,000 clones, 76% seen once, with approximately 5.1% in the top ten. Notes on this clone: Its antigen is undetermined.

This chain links TRBV27 with TRBJ2-7; TRBD2 might be the D (7 bases). Sequencing was performed on PBMCs. The sequence derives from a man aged 25-45 years in good health and CMV-seropositive. DNA of the CDR3: TGTGCCAGCAGTTTATTAGGGGGGGTCAACGAGCAGTACTTC. Translation: CASSLLGGVNEQYF.